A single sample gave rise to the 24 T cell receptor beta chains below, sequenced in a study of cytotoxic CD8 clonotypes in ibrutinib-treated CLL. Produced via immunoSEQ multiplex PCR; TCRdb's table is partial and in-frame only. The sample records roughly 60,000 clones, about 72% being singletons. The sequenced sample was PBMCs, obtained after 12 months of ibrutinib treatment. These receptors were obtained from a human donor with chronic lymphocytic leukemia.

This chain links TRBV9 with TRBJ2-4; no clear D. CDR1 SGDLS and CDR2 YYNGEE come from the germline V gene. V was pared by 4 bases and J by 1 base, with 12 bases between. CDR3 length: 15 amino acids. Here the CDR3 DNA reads TGTGCCAGCAGCCCCGGTGTTGACGCCAAAAACATTCAGTACTTC. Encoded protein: CASSPGVDAKNIQYF.

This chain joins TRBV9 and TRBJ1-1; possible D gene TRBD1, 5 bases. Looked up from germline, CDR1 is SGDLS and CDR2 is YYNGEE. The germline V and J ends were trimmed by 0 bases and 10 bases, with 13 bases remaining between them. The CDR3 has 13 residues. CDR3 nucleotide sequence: TGTGCCAGCAGCGTAGGTACAGGCTCTGTAGCTTTCTTT. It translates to CASSVGTGSVAFF.

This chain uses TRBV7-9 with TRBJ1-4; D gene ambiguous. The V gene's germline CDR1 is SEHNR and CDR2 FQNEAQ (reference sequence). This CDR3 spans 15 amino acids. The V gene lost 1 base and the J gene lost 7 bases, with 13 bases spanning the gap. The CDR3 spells CASSLGDRAFEKLFF. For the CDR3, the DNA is TGTGCCAGCAGCTTAGGGGATAGAGCTTTTGAAAAACTGTTTTTT.

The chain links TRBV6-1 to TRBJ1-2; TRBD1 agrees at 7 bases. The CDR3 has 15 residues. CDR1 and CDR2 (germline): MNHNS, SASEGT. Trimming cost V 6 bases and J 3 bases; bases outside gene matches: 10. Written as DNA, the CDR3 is TGTGCCAGCAGAGCCGGGACAGACGCCTACTATGGCTACACCTTC. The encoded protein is CASRAGTDAYYGYTF.

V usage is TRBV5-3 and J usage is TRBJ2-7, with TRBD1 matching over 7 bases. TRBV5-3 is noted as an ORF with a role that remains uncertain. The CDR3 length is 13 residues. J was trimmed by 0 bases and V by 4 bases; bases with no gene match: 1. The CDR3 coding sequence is TGTGCCAGAAGCCGGGACAGCTCCTACGAGCAGTACTTC. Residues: CARSRDSSYEQYF.

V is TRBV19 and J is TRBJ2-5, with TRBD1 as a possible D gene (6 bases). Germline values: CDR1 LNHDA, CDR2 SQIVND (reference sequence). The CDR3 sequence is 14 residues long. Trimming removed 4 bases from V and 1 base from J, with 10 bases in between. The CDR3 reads CASSNGGSQETQYF. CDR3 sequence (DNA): TGTGCCAGTAGTAATGGGGGCAGCCAAGAGACCCAGTACTTC.

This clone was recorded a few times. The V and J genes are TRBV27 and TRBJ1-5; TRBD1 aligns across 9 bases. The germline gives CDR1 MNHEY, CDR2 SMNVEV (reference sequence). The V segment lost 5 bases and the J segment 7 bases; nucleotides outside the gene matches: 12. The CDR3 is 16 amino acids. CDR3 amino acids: CASSPNRGLRRQPQHF. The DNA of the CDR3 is TGTGCCAGCAGTCCAAACAGGGGGCTGAGAAGGCAGCCCCAGCATTTT.

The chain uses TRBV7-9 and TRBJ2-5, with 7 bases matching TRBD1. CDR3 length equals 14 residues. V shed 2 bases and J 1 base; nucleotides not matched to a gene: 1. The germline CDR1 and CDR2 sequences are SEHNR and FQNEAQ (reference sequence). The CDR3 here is CASSLQGVQETQYF. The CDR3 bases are TGTGCCAGCAGCTTACAGGGGGTCCAAGAGACCCAGTACTTC.

In DNA, the CDR3 is TGTGCCAGCAGTTACTATCGGACAGGGTATGGGAATGAAGCTTTCTTT. This translates into CASSYYRTGYGNEAFF. The chain employs TRBV27 and TRBJ1-1; TRBD1 matches 8 bases. The V and J ends lost 4 bases and 7 bases, in that order; junction bases with no gene match: 14. The CDR3 is 16 amino acids. Germline assignment: CDR1 MNHEY and CDR2 SMNVEV (reference sequence).

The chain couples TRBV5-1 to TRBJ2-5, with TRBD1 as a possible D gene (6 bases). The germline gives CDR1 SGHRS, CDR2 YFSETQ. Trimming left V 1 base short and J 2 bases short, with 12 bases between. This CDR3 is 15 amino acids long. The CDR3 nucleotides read TGCGCCAGCAGCTTGCTGGGGACACCACAAGAGACCCAGTACTTC. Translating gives CASSLLGTPQETQYF.

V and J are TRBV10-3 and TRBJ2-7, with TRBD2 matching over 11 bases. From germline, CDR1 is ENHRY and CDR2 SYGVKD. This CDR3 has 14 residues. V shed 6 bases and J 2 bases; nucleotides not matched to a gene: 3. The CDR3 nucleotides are TGTGCCATCAGACTAGCGGGAGAGGCCTACGAGCAGTACTTC. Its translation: CAIRLAGEAYEQYF.

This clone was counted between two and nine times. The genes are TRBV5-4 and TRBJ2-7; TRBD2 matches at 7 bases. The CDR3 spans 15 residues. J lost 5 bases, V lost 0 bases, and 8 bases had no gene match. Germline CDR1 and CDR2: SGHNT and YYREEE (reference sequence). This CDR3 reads CASSLVGEGIDEQYF. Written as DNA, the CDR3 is TGTGCCAGCAGCTTGGTGGGGGAGGGCATCGACGAGCAGTACTTC.

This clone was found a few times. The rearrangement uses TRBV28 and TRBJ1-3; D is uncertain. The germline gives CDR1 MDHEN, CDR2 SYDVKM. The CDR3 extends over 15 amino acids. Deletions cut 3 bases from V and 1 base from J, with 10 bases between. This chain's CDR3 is CASSFGELSGNTIYF. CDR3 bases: TGTGCCAGCAGTTTTGGCGAGCTTTCTGGAAACACCATATATTTT.

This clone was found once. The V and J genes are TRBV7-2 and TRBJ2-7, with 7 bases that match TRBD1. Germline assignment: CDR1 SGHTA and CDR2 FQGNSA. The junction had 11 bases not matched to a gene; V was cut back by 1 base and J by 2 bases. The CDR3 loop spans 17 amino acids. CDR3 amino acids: CASSLERQGRTPYEQYF. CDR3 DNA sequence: TGTGCCAGCAGCTTAGAAAGACAGGGTCGGACCCCCTACGAGCAGTACTTC.

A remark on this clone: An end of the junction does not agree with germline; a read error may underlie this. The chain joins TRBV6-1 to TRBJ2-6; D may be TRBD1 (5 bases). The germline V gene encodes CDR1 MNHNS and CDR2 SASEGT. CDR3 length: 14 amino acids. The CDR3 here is CASSEQGGTNVLTF. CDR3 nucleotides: TGTGCCAGCAGTGAACAGGGTGGGACCAACGTCCTGACTTTC.

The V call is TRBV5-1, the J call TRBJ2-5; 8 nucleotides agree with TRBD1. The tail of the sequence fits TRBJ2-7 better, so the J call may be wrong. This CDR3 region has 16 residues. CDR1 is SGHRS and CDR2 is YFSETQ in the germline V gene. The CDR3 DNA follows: TGCGCCAGCAGCTTGGTCCCGGGACAGGTCGGGGACGAGCAGTACTTC. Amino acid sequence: CASSLVPGQVGDEQYF.

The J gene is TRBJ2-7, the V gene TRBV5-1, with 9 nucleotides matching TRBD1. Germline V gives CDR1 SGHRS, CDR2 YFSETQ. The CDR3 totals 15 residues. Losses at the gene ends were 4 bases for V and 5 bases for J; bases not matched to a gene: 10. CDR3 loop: CASSLEGQGVHEQYF. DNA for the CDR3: TGCGCCAGCAGCCTGGAGGGACAGGGAGTCCACGAGCAGTACTTC.

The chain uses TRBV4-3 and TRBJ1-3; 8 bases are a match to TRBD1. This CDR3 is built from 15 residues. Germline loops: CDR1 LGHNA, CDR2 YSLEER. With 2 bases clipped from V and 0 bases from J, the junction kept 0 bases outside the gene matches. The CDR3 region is CASSQQGASGNTIYF. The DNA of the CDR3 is TGCGCCAGCAGCCAACAGGGGGCCTCTGGAAACACCATATATTTT.

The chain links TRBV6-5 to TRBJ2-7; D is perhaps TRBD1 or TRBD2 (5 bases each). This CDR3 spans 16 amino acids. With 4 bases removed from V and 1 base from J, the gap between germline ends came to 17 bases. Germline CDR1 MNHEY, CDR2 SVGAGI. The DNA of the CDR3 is TGTGCCAGCAGTTCCCTATACGGGGCAGGGTCCTACGAGCAGTACTTC. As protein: CASSSLYGAGSYEQYF.

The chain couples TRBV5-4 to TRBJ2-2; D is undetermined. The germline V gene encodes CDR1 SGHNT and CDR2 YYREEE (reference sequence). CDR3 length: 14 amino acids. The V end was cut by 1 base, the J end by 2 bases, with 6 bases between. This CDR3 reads CASSLRRNTGELFF. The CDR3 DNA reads TGTGCCAGCAGCTTGAGGCGAAACACCGGGGAGCTGTTTTTT.

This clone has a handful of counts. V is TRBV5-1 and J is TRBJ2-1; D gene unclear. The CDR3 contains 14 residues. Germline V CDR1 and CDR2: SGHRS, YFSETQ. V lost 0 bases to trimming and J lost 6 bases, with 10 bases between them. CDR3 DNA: TGCGCCAGCAGCTTGGAGGGCAGATCCAATGAGCAGTTCTTC. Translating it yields CASSLEGRSNEQFF.

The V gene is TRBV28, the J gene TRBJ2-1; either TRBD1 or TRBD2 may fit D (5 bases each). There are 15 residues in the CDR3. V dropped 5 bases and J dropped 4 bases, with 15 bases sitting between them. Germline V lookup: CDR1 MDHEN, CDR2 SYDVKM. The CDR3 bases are TGTGCCAGCAGTCACACGGGGCCGGGGTACAATGAGCAGTTCTTC. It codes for CASSHTGPGYNEQFF.

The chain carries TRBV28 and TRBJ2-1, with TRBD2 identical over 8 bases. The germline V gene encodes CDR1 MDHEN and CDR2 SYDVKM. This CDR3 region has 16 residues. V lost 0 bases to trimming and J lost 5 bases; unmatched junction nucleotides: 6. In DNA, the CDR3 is TGTGCCAGCAGTTTATGGGCGGGAGGAACCGACAATGAGCAGTTCTTC. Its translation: CASSLWAGGTDNEQFF.

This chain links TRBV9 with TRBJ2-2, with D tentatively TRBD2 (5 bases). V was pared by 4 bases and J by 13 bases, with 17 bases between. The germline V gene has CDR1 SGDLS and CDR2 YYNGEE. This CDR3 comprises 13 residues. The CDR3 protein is CASSQGRPEGLFF. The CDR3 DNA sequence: TGTGCCAGCAGCCAAGGGCGGCCCGAGGGGCTGTTTTTT.